This T cell receptor (beta chain) was recorded in a study of CD8+CD57+ T cells in acquired aplastic anemia (dated by TCRdb to 2016 to 2019). Notes on the research overall: A mean of approximately 3 ug of DNA, ranging from 0.2 to 27.4 ug, was extracted from sorted CD4+ and CD8+ cells.

The CDR3 spans 15 residues, from the cysteine through the phenylalanine. This entry keeps only the CDR3 DNA: 45 bases, framed from base 1. Looking up the germline V gene (reference sequence) yields CDR1 PRHDT and CDR2 FYEKMQ. V is pruned by 1 base and J by 5 bases, leaving 4 bases of the junction without a gene match. The investigation overall reported the following: Although 25 to 30 CD8+ CDR3 sequences were shared by patients and controls, these sequences appeared highly expressed in patients and within the immunodominant clones of patients. Between patients and healthy controls, no significant difference in CD8+ Simpson's diversity was found (P=0.060).

Genomic DNA was used as template for profiling of TCR beta VDJ combinations and CDR3 sequences. An Illumina HiSeq 2000 was used for TCR repertoire sequencing. Concerning the study's data processing: TRBV/TRBJ rearrangement plots, CDR3 size and DJ length profiles, and Simpson's diversity index were used to assess repertoires. The most abundant DNA sequence in the deep sequencing data was defined as the immunodominant clone. CDR3 amino acid sequences were screened for sharing across subjects and compared with published repertoires and the VDJdb database. The public reads were reanalyzed by TCRdb: fastp trimming at Q25, MiXCR alignment, in-frame beta chains only. Entries are consolidated by CDR3 protein sequence, retaining the most common genes and DNA. For this entry, the V and J calls and clone size follow TCRdb and not the study's own pipeline. This sample comprises 200,000 or so distinct CDR3 sequences, 55% to 70% of them detected only once. The top ten hold just over 45% of the sample.

In the study, sorted CD4+ and CD8+ blood T cells from patients with severe aplastic anemia and from healthy subjects underwent deep sequencing of TCR repertoires. Ficoll-Paque density gradient centrifugation was used to isolate peripheral blood mononuclear cells. Before DNA was extracted, CD4+ and CD8+ T cells were sorted using either FACS or magnetic beads. This clonotype was picked up many times. This clone's antigen is unknown. No clone much larger than this one lies a single base away; base qualities are absent. The clonotype was recovered from a human donor with severe aplastic anemia or a healthy control (not recorded which). The rearranged segments are TRBV13 and TRBJ1-1, and 10 junctional nucleotides match TRBD1. The sample consisted of sorted CD4+, CD8+, or CD8+CD57+ T cells (not recorded which) from PBMCs. The CDR3 reads as follows: CASSLADRGLTEAFF. Read as DNA, the sequence is TGTGCCAGCAGCTTAGCCGACAGGGGGCTTACTGAAGCTTTCTTT.